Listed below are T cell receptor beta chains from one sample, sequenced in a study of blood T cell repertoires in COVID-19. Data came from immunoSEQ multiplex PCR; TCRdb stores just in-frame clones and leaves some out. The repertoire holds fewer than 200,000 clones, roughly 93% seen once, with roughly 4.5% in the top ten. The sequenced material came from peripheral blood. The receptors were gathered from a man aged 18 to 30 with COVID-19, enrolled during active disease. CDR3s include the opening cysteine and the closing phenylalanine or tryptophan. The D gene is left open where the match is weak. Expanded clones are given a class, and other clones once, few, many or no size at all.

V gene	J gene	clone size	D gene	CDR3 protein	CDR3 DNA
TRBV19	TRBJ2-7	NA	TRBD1	CASSLQSGQGKQYF	TGTGCCAGTAGTCTCCAGTCGGGACAGGGGAAGCAGTACTTC
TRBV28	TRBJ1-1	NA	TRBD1	CASFRPGQGTNTEAFF	TGTGCCAGCTTCCGTCCGGGACAGGGGACGAACACTGAAGCTTTCTTT
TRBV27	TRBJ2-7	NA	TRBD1	CASSLGTAQYF	TGTGCCAGCAGTTTGGGGACAGCGCAGTACTTC
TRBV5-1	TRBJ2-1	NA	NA	CASSSLGTRYNEQFF	TGCGCCAGCAGCTCTCTCGGGACACGTTACAATGAGCAGTTCTTC
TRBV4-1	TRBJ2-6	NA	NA	CASSQVFGGSGANVLTF	TGCGCCAGCAGCCAAGTCTTCGGGGGCTCTGGGGCCAACGTCCTGACTTTC
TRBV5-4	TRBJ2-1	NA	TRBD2	CASSLSRGAADEQFF	TGTGCCAGCAGCTTGTCGCGGGGGGCGGCTGATGAGCAGTTCTTC
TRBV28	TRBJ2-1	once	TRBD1	CASTRDRGDEQFF	TGTGCCAGCACCCGGGACAGGGGCGATGAGCAGTTCTTC
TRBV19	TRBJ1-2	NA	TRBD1	CASSPRTGRNGYTF	TGTGCCAGTAGCCCTAGGACAGGGCGGAATGGCTACACCTTC
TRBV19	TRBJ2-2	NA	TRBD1	CASSRQGAAGELFF	TGTGCCAGTAGTAGACAGGGGGCCGCCGGGGAGCTGTTTTTT
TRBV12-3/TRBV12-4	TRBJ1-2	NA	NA	CASSRSFNGYTF	TGTGCCAGCAGTCGCAGTTTTAACGGCTACACCTTC
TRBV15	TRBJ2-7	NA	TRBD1	CATSRRLGQGNNEQYF	TGTGCCACCAGCAGGAGGTTGGGACAGGGGAACAACGAGCAGTACTTC
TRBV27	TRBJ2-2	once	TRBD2	CASTGLAAGELFF	TGTGCCAGCACAGGACTAGCGGCCGGGGAGCTGTTTTTT
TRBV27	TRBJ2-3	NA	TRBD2	CASSFLAGSTDTQYF	TGTGCCAGCAGTTTCCTAGCGGGAAGCACAGATACGCAGTATTTT
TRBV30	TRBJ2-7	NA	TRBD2	CAWSETSFSYEQYF	TGTGCCTGGAGCGAGACTAGCTTCTCCTACGAGCAGTACTTC
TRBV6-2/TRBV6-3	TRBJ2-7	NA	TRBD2	CAGSLEGLADYEQYF	TGTGCCGGCAGTCTTGAAGGACTAGCGGATTACGAGCAGTACTTC
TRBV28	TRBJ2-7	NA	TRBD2	CASSTSHSGRSYEQYF	TGTGCCAGCAGTACCTCCCATAGCGGGAGGTCTTACGAGCAGTACTTC
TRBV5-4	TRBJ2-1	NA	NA	CASSLEPPVNNEQFF	TGTGCCAGCAGCTTGGAACCGCCGGTCAACAATGAGCAGTTCTTC
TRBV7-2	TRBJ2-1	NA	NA	CASSLVSAPSSYNEQFF	TGTGCCAGCAGCTTAGTAAGCGCCCCGAGCTCCTACAATGAGCAGTTCTTC
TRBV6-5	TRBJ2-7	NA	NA	CASRVGGEQYF	TGTGCCAGCAGGGTAGGGGGAGAGCAGTACTTC
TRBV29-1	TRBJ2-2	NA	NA	CSADTTRGTGELFF	TGCAGCGCTGACACCACCCGGGGGACCGGGGAGCTGTTTTTT
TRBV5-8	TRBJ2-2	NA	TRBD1	CASSFGTGSTGELFF	TGTGCCAGCAGCTTCGGGACAGGGAGTACCGGGGAGCTGTTTTTT
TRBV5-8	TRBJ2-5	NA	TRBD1	CASSTGQGASETQYF	TGTGCCAGCAGCACCGGACAGGGGGCTTCAGAGACCCAGTACTTC
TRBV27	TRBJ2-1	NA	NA	CATSQSSYNEQFF	TGTGCCACCTCACAGAGCTCCTACAATGAGCAGTTCTTC
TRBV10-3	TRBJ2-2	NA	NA	CAISGGNRAGELFF	TGTGCCATCAGTGGAGGCAACAGGGCCGGGGAGCTGTTTTTT
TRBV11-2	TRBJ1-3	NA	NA	CASVSGGNTIYF	TGTGCCAGTGTTTCAGGGGGAAACACCATATATTTT
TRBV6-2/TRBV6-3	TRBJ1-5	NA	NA	CASSSPGAGRPQHF	TGTGCCAGCAGTTCGCCCGGGGCGGGAAGGCCCCAGCATTTT
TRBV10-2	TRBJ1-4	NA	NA	CASREARTGGNEKLLF	TGCGCCAGCAGGGAAGCCCGGACGGGCGGGAATGAAAAACTGCTTTTT
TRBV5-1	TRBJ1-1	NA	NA	CASSLLGQTNTEAFF	TGCGCCAGCAGCCTACTGGGACAAACGAACACTGAAGCTTTCTTT
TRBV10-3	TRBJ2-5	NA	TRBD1	CAISESRTGTETQYF	TGTGCCATCAGTGAGTCCCGGACAGGGACGGAGACCCAGTACTTC
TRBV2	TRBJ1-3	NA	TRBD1	CASTGTGAGNTIYF	TGTGCCAGCACTGGGACAGGGGCTGGAAACACCATATATTTT
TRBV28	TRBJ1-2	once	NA	CASSLFAQGRRGYTF	TGTGCCAGCAGTTTATTCGCCCAGGGAAGGCGCGGCTACACCTTC
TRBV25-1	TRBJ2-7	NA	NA	CASSTGFSNEQYF	TGTGCCAGCAGTACCGGGTTTTCCAACGAGCAGTACTTC
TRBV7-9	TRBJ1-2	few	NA	CASSLGTGNGYTF	TGTGCCAGCAGCTTAGGTACAGGGAACGGCTACACCTTC
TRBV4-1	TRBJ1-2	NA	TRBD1	CASSHPDREGYGYTF	TGCGCCAGCAGCCATCCGGACAGGGAAGGCTATGGCTACACCTTC
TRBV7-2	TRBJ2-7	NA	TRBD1	CASSLVATGSAEQYF	TGTGCCAGCAGCTTAGTTGCGACAGGGTCTGCCGAGCAGTACTTC
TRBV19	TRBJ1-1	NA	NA	CASGQMNTEAFF	TGTGCCAGCGGACAGATGAACACTGAAGCTTTCTTT
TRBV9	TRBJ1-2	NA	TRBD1	CASSLDRGNYGYTF	TGTGCCAGCAGCCTTGACAGGGGTAACTATGGCTACACCTTC
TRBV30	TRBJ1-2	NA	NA	CAWSRERAVRGYTF	TGTGCCTGGAGTAGGGAGCGGGCGGTGCGGGGCTACACCTTC
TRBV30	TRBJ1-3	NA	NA	CASGSSGNTIYF	TGTGCCTCAGGCAGCTCTGGAAACACCATATATTTT
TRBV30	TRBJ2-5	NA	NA	CAWSVQDFPQETQYF	TGTGCCTGGAGTGTACAGGATTTTCCCCAAGAGACCCAGTACTTC
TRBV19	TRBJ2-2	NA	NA	CASSIGSTGELFF	TGTGCCAGTAGTATTGGGAGTACCGGGGAGCTGTTTTTT
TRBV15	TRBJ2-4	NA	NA	CATSGSLAKNIQYF	TGTGCCACCAGCGGGAGTCTAGCCAAAAACATTCAGTACTTC